This T cell receptor beta chain was retrieved from a study of shared clonotypes between healthy human individuals. This clone was counted between two and nine times. Clones were read by immunoSEQ multiplex PCR, and TCRdb kept only the in-frame ones, dropping some. Of 640,000 or so clones listed, less than 80% are singletons. The sample taken for sequencing was memory CD4+ T cells sorted from blood. Subset defined: CD45RA-negative fraction. The sequence was obtained from a woman between 25 and 40 years old in good health.

CDR3: CATSKTRRVTDTQYF. The DNA for the CDR3 is TGTGCCACCAGCAAGACTAGGCGAGTCACAGATACGCAGTATTTT. The gene calls are TRBV15 and TRBJ2-3; D is possibly TRBD2 (6 bases). Germline V gene sequence: CDR1 LNHNV, CDR2 YYDKDF (reference sequence). There are 15 residues in the CDR3. Trimming shortened V by 4 bases and J by 2 bases, and 13 bases separated the two germline ends.